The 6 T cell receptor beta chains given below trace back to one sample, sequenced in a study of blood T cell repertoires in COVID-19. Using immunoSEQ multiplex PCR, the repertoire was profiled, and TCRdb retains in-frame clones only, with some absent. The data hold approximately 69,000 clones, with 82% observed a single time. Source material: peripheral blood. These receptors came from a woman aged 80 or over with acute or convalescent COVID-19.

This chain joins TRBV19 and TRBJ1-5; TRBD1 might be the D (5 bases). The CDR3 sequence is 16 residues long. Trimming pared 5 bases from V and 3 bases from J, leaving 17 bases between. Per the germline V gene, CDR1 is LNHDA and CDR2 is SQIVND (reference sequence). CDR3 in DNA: TGTGCCAGTAGTCCCCGGGACTGGTACGACAATCAGCCCCAGCATTTT. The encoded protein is CASSPRDWYDNQPQHF.

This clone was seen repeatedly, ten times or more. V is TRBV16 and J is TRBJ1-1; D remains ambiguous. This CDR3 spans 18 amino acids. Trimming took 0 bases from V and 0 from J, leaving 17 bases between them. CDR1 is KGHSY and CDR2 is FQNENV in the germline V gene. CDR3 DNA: TGTGCCAGCAGCCAATCTTGGGCAGGTAATTATTTGAACACTGAAGCTTTCTTT. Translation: CASSQSWAGNYLNTEAFF.

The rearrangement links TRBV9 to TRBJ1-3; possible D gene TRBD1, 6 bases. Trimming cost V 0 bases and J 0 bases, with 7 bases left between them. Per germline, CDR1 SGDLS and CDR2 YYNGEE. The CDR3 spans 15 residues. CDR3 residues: CASSVEGDSGNTIYF. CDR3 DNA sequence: TGTGCCAGCAGCGTAGAGGGGGACTCTGGAAACACCATATATTTT.

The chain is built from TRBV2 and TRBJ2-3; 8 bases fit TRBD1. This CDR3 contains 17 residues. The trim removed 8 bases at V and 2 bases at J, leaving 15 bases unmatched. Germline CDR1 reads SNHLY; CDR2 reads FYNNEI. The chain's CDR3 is CASFWGQGAEDTDTQYF. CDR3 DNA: TGTGCCAGCTTTTGGGGCCAGGGGGCGGAGGACACAGATACGCAGTATTTT.

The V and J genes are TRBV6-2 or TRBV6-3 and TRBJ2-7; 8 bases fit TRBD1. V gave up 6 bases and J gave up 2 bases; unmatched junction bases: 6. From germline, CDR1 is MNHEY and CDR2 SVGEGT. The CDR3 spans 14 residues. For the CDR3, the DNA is TGTGCCAGCAGCCAGGACAGGGTTCCCTACGAGCAGTACTTC. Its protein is CASSQDRVPYEQYF.

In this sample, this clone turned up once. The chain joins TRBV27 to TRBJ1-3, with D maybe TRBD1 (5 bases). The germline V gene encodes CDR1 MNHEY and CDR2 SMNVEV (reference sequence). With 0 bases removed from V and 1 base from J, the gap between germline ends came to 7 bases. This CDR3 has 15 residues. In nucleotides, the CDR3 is TGTGCCAGCAGTTTATCAAGGGGATCTGGAAACACCATATATTTT. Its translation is CASSLSRGSGNTIYF.